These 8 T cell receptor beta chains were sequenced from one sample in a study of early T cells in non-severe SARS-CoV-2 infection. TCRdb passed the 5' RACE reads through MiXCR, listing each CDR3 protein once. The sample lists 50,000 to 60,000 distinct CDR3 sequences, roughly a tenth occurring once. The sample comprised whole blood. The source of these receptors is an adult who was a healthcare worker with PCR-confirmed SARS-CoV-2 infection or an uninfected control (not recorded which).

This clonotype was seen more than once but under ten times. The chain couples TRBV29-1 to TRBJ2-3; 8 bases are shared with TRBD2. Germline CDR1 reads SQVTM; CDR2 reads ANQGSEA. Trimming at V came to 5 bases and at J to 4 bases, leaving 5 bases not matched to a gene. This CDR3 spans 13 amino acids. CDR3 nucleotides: TGCAGCGTTATAGGACTAGCCCCAGATACGCAGTATTTT. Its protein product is CSVIGLAPDTQYF.

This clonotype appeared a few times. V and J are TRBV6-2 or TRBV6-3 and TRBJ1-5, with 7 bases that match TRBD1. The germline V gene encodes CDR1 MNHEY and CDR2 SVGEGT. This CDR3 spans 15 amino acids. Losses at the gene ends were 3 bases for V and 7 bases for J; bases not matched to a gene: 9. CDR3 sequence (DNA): TGTGCCAGCAGTTATTTTGGGACAGTGAACCAGCCCCAGCATTTT. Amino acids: CASSYFGTVNQPQHF.

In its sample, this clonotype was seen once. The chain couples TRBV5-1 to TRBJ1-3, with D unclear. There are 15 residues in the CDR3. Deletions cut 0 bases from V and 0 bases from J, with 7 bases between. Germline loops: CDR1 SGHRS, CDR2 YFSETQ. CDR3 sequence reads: CASSLETPSGNTIYF. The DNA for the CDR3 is TGCGCCAGCAGCTTGGAGACACCCTCTGGAAACACCATATATTTT.

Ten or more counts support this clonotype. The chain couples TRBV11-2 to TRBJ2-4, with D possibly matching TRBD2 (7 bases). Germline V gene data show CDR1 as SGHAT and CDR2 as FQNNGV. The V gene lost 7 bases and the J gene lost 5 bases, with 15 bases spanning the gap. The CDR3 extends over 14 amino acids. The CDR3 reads CASNPSGGQNIQYF. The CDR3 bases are TGTGCCAGCAACCCATCCGGGGGGCAAAACATTCAGTACTTC. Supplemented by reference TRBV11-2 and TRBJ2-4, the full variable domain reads EAGVAQSPRYKIIEKRQSVAFWCNPISGHATLYWYQQILGQGPKLLIQFQNNGVVDDSQLPKDRFSAERLKGVDSTLKIQPAKLEDSAVYLCASNPSGGQNIQYFGAGTRLSVL.

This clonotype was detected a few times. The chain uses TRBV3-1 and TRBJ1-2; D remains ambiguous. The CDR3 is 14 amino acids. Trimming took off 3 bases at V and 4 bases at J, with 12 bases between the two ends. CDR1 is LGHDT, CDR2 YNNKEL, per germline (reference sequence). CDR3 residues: CASSQLLGSYGYTF. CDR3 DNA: TGTGCCAGCAGCCAGCTCCTGGGCAGCTATGGCTACACCTTC.

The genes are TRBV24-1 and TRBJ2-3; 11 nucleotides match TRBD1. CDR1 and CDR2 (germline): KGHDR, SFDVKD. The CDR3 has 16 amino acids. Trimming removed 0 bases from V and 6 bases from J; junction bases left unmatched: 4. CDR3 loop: CATSDLGTGGVDTQYF. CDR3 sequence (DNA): TGTGCCACCAGTGATTTGGGGACAGGGGGAGTGGATACGCAGTATTTT.

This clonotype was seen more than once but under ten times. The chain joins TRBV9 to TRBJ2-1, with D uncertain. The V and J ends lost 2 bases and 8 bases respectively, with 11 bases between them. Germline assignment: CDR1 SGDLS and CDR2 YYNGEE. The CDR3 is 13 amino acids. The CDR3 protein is CASSVSPPDEQFF. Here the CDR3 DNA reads TGTGCCAGCAGCGTGAGCCCCCCCGATGAGCAGTTCTTC. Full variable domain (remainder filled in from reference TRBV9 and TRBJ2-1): DSGVTQTPKHLITATGQRVTLRCSPRSGDLSVYWYQQSLDQGLQFLIQYYNGEERAKGNILERFSAQQFPDLHSELNLSSLELGDSALYFCASSVSPPDEQFFGPGTRLTVL.

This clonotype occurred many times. CDR3 DNA: TGTGCCAGCAGCTATCCGCGGGGGCTGAACTATGGCTACACCTTC. Its translation: CASSYPRGLNYGYTF. This rearrangement joins TRBV28 to TRBJ1-2, with TRBD1 as a possible D gene (6 bases). Trimming removed 6 bases from V and 2 bases from J, with 16 bases in between. The CDR3 is 15 residues long. Germline CDR1 MDHEN, CDR2 SYDVKM.